What follows are 28 T cell receptor beta chains derived from one specimen sequenced in a study of CD8+ T cells in alopecia areata. cDNA serving as the sequencing template came from extracted, reverse transcribed RNA. This table comes from immunoSEQ multiplex PCR, and its TCRdb copy is limited to in-frame clones, with some not included. This table holds 150,000 to 200,000 clones, about 66% found once. This material consisted of CD8+ T cells sorted from blood, taken at week 0. These receptor sequences come from a human donor with alopecia areata.

The chain is built from TRBV5-6 and TRBJ2-1; tentative D call: TRBD1 (5 bases). V was cut by 7 bases and J by 2 bases, with 19 bases left in between. Germline assignment: CDR1 SGHDT and CDR2 YYEEEE. The CDR3 runs 16 residues. Here the CDR3 DNA reads TGTGCCAGCCGCCTCGACTGGGGCGGTCCCTACAATGAGCAGTTCTTC. It codes for CASRLDWGGPYNEQFF.

This clone turned up a few times. The chain uses TRBV14 and TRBJ2-7, with a tentative D call TRBD2 (6 bases). CDR1 SGHDN and CDR2 FVKESK come from the germline V gene. V was pared by 4 bases and J by 4 bases, with 17 bases between. The CDR3 runs to 15 residues. The CDR3 here is CASSPLGTDLYEQYF. Here the CDR3 DNA reads TGTGCCAGCAGCCCACTAGGGACTGACCTTTACGAGCAGTACTTC.

The rearrangement joins TRBV4-2 to TRBJ2-1; 11 bases agree with TRBD1. The CDR3 is made up of 16 amino acids. V gave up 0 bases and J gave up 2 bases; unmatched junction bases: 0. CDR1 is LGHNA and CDR2 is YNFKEQ in the germline V gene. CDR3 in DNA: TGTGCCAGCAGCCAAGAGGGACAGGGGGCCTACAATGAGCAGTTCTTC. It yields the protein CASSQEGQGAYNEQFF.

The genes are TRBV15 and TRBJ2-7, with D maybe TRBD2 (5 bases). Per germline, CDR1 LNHNV and CDR2 YYDKDF (reference sequence). CDR3 size: 15 residues. V shed 4 bases and J shed 1 base, with 14 bases lying between them. The CDR3 sequence: CATSKEGVRSYEQYF. Written as DNA, the CDR3 is TGTGCCACCAGCAAAGAGGGTGTGAGGTCCTACGAGCAGTACTTC.

This clone was found a few times. The chain is built from TRBV2 and TRBJ1-1; TRBD1 matches at 7 bases. Germline V gene sequence: CDR1 SNHLY, CDR2 FYNNEI. CDR3 size: 13 residues. The trim removed 10 bases at V and 6 bases at J, leaving 11 bases unmatched. In nucleotides, the CDR3 is TGTGCCACCCATCAGGGACAGTTGGCTGAAGCTTTCTTT. Translated, it gives CATHQGQLAEAFF.

The V call is TRBV30, the J call TRBJ1-1; D ambiguous. The CDR3 extends over 13 amino acids. CDR1 and CDR2 (germline): GTSNPN, SVGIG (reference sequence). V lost 2 bases to trimming and J lost 0 bases, with 7 bases between them. CDR3 coding DNA: TGTGCCTGGAGTCCCGGAGTGAACACTGAAGCTTTCTTT. Protein sequence: CAWSPGVNTEAFF.

In this sample, this clone turned up a few times. This chain joins TRBV11-3 and TRBJ1-2; 8 positions agree with TRBD1. Germline V gene lookup returns CDR1 SGHNT and CDR2 YENEEA. Unmatched junction bases numbered 4, after V lost 6 bases and J lost 7 bases. CDR3 size: 12 residues. The CDR3 sequence: CASRLGTGGYTF. CDR3 coding DNA: TGTGCCAGCAGACTCGGGACAGGTGGCTACACCTTC.

The chain carries TRBV13 and TRBJ1-1, with D possibly TRBD1 on 5 matching bases. Looked up from germline, CDR1 is PRHDT and CDR2 is FYEKMQ (reference sequence). Trimming removed 5 bases at V and 4 bases at J, with 14 bases between. The CDR3 totals 14 residues. This CDR3 is CASSEGQGATEAFF. CDR3 in DNA: TGTGCCAGCAGCGAGGGTCAGGGAGCCACTGAAGCTTTCTTT.

The chain is built from TRBV13 and TRBJ2-5; 10 bases are a match to TRBD2. V shed 5 bases and J 2 bases; nucleotides not matched to a gene: 14. This CDR3 has 18 amino acids. CDR1 and CDR2 (germline): PRHDT, FYEKMQ (reference sequence). CDR3 nucleotides: TGTGCCAGCAGCACTCGCTCTAGCGGGGGCCAGGCACAAGAGACCCAGTACTTC. It yields the protein CASSTRSSGGQAQETQYF. The complete variable domain, with remaining parts taken from reference TRBV13 and TRBJ2-5, reads AAGVIQSPRHLIKEKRETATLKCYPIPRHDTVYWYQQGPGQDPQFLISFYEKMQSDKGSIPDRFSAQQFSDYHSELNMSSLELGDSALYFCASSTRSSGGQAQETQYFGPGTRLLVL.

This clone was recorded once. This chain uses TRBV5-6 with TRBJ2-1, with 9 bases lining up with TRBD1. J lost 12 bases, V lost 4 bases, and 8 bases had no gene match. CDR1 is SGHDT, CDR2 YYEEEE, per germline. The CDR3 extends over 13 amino acids. CDR3 nucleotide sequence: TGTGCCAGCAGCCCGGGACAGGGAGTCAGGCAGTTCTTC. Its protein product is CASSPGQGVRQFF. Drawing the rest from reference TRBV5-6 and TRBJ2-1, the complete variable domain is DAGVTQSPTHLIKTRGQQVTLRCSPKSGHDTVSWYQQALGQGPQFIFQYYEEEERQRGNFPDRFSGHQFPNYSSELNVNALLLGDSALYLCASSPGQGVRQFFGPGTRLTVL.

This chain links TRBV29-1 with TRBJ2-4, with TRBD1 matching over 9 bases. The CDR3 length is 12 residues. The germline gives CDR1 SQVTM, CDR2 ANQGSEA. V lost 3 bases to trimming and J lost 6 bases; unmatched junction nucleotides: 0. The CDR3 reads CSVEGQGNIQYF. The CDR3 DNA reads TGCAGCGTTGAGGGACAGGGAAACATTCAGTACTTC.

V is TRBV2 and J is TRBJ2-6; 9 nucleotides match TRBD2. The CDR3 is made up of 20 amino acids. Germline CDR1 reads SNHLY; CDR2 reads FYNNEI. V was pared by 5 bases and J by 0 bases, with 14 bases of the junction left unmatched. The CDR3 loop reads CASSSSHPSGDYSGANVLTF. CDR3 bases: TGTGCCAGCAGTTCCTCACACCCTAGCGGGGATTACTCTGGGGCCAACGTCCTGACTTTC.

V and J are TRBV25-1 and TRBJ2-1; weak D call: TRBD2 (5 bases). V was trimmed by 9 bases and J by 6 bases, leaving 9 bases between them. The CDR3 runs 11 residues. Germline loops: CDR1 MGHDK, CDR2 SYGVNS. The CDR3 nucleotides are TGTGCCAGTAGAGGAGGCAATGAGCAGTTCTTC. Protein: CASRGGNEQFF.

The rearrangement uses TRBV5-1 and TRBJ2-3, with D unclear. V dropped 5 bases and J dropped 1 base, with 5 bases sitting between them. Germline lookup yields CDR1 SGHRS and CDR2 YFSETQ. The CDR3 is made up of 12 amino acids. The CDR3 is CASRVGTDTQYF. CDR3 nucleotides: TGCGCCAGCAGGGTGGGCACAGATACGCAGTATTTT.

This clone was observed a single time. V is TRBV29-1 and J is TRBJ1-2, with D tentatively TRBD1 (5 bases). The V gene's germline CDR1 is SQVTM and CDR2 ANQGSEA. V gave up 5 bases and J gave up 6 bases, with 31 bases separating them. The CDR3 is 18 amino acids. In DNA form, the CDR3 reads TGCAGCGTTCTCGGATCTGGTGTGCGAGTTCACGGGGGAGATGGCTACACCTTC. Protein product: CSVLGSGVRVHGGDGYTF.

This clone was recorded only once. The J gene is TRBJ1-5, the V gene TRBV27; D may be TRBD1 (5 bases). The V and J ends lost 3 bases and 2 bases respectively, with 8 bases between them. Germline lookup yields CDR1 MNHEY and CDR2 SMNVEV (reference sequence). The CDR3 consists of 14 residues. CDR3 loop: CASSFGRGNQPQHF. The CDR3 coding sequence is TGTGCCAGCAGTTTCGGCAGGGGCAATCAGCCCCAGCATTTT.

This clone has only a few counts. The CDR3 sequence is CASSTDGSYEQYF. Here the CDR3 DNA reads TGTGCCAGCAGCACGGACGGATCCTACGAGCAGTACTTC. This chain links TRBV5-6 with TRBJ2-7; D gene uncertain. There are 13 residues in the CDR3. The ends were cut back, 4 bases at V and 1 base at J, with 9 bases in the middle. From germline, CDR1 is SGHDT and CDR2 YYEEEE.

This sequence joins TRBV29-1 and TRBJ2-1, with 8 bases aligning to TRBD1. CDR3 length equals 13 residues. V lost 6 bases and J lost 6; bases outside the gene matches: 7. CDR1 is SQVTM, CDR2 ANQGSEA, per germline. CDR3 in amino acids: CSVLVGQGNEQFF. In DNA, the CDR3 is TGCAGCGTGCTGGTTGGACAGGGCAATGAGCAGTTCTTC.

The rearrangement uses TRBV6-1 and TRBJ1-1; tentative D call: TRBD1 (5 bases). V gave up 11 bases and J gave up 3 bases, with 13 bases separating them. The CDR3 totals 12 residues. Germline V gene data show CDR1 as MNHNS and CDR2 as SASEGT. The CDR3, as DNA: TGTGCCTTGGGGCGGTGGGACACTGAAGCTTTCTTT. Amino acid sequence: CALGRWDTEAFF.

J is TRBJ2-7 and V is TRBV2; D gene unclear. CDR3 size: 11 residues. Germline CDR1 reads SNHLY; CDR2 reads FYNNEI. The ends were cut back, 6 bases at V and 4 bases at J, with 7 bases in the middle. CDR3 region: CASRPDYEQYF. The CDR3 DNA reads TGTGCCAGCAGGCCCGATTACGAGCAGTACTTC.

This sequence joins TRBV6-1 and TRBJ1-2; D unresolved. This CDR3 comprises 12 residues. V was shortened by 1 base and J by 4 bases, with 4 bases between the two germline ends. Germline CDR1 is MNHNS and CDR2 is SASEGT. CDR3 DNA: TGTGCCAGCAGTGAAGGAGGCTATGGCTACACCTTC. Protein product: CASSEGGYGYTF.

The chain combines TRBV28 with TRBJ2-3; D might be TRBD2 (5 bases). Looked up from germline, CDR1 is MDHEN and CDR2 is SYDVKM. This CDR3 contains 14 residues. V was clipped by 6 bases and J by 4 bases, with 14 bases between them. The chain's CDR3 is CASSPDWVPDTQYF. The CDR3 coding sequence is TGTGCCAGCAGCCCGGACTGGGTACCAGATACGCAGTATTTT.

CDR3 DNA: TGCGCCAGCAGCCAAGAGGTAGCGAGCTCCTACAATGAGCAGTTCTTC. This encodes CASSQEVASSYNEQFF. The chain has TRBV4-1 and TRBJ2-1, with D possibly being TRBD2 (5 bases). Looked up from germline, CDR1 is MGHRA and CDR2 is YSYEKL. Trimming stripped 0 bases from V and 0 bases from J, with 9 bases between. CDR3 length equals 16 residues.

As for this clone: In the same sample, other DNA sequences code for this CDR3. V gene TRBV7-9 combines with J gene TRBJ2-5; D is ambiguous. V was trimmed by 4 bases and J by 2 bases, leaving 2 bases between them. The CDR3 length is 11 residues. The germline V gene encodes CDR1 SEHNR and CDR2 FQNEAQ (reference sequence). The CDR3 spells CASSSQETQYF. The CDR3 DNA sequence: TGTGCCAGCAGCTCTCAAGAGACCCAGTACTTC.

Written as DNA, the CDR3 is TGTGCCTGGAGTGTAGGATCAGGGGTTGGCACTGAAGCTTTCTTT. It translates to CAWSVGSGVGTEAFF. The J gene is TRBJ1-1, the V gene TRBV30; D perhaps matches TRBD1 (6 bases). Germline V gene sequence: CDR1 GTSNPN, CDR2 SVGIG (reference sequence). The CDR3 consists of 15 residues. V lost 0 bases and J lost 4, with 15 bases in between.

This CDR3 reads CASSQDSGSHSPLHF. CDR3 nucleotide sequence: TGCGCCAGCAGCCAAGATTCAGGGTCCCATTCACCCCTCCACTTT. The rearrangement uses TRBV4-1 and TRBJ1-6; TRBD1 might be the D (5 bases). Germline V gives CDR1 MGHRA, CDR2 YSYEKL. The V end lost 0 bases, the J end lost 8 bases, and 11 bases lay between the germline ends. The CDR3 runs to 15 residues.

This clone was counted a few times. The chain has TRBV13 and TRBJ2-7; no reliable D call. CDR1 is PRHDT and CDR2 is FYEKMQ in the germline V gene (reference sequence). With 4 bases removed from V and 3 bases from J, the gap between germline ends came to 10 bases. The length of the CDR3 is 13 residues. DNA of the CDR3: TGTGCCAGCAGCTCGGAAGACAACTACGAGCAGTACTTC. Its translation is CASSSEDNYEQYF.

The chain couples TRBV7-9 to TRBJ1-1; perhaps TRBD1 as D (5 bases). Germline V gene lookup returns CDR1 SEHNR and CDR2 FQNEAQ (reference sequence). The length of the CDR3 is 13 residues. The V gene lost 3 bases and the J gene lost 5 bases, with 10 bases spanning the gap. As DNA, the CDR3 is TGTGCCAGCAGCTTGGGGGGGAGGACTGAAGCTTTCTTT. Its translation is CASSLGGRTEAFF.